This passage covers 15 T cell receptor beta chains from one sample sequenced in a study of sequential checkpoint blockade in melanoma. Here immunoSEQ multiplex PCR was the method, and the copy in TCRdb shows in-frame clones only, minus some. The table lists a few thousand clones, roughly three fifths of them singletons. Treatment noted: randomized to nivolumab then ipilimumab (arm A) or the reverse (arm B). This material consisted of CD8+ T cells sorted from blood (inferred from file names), taken from a patient given nivolumab and ipilimumab in sequence. The receptors shown here come from a human donor with melanoma.

The chain is built from TRBV28 and TRBJ1-6, with a possible D match to TRBD1 (5 bases). Trimming removed 2 bases from V and 0 bases from J, with 11 bases in between. Germline lookup yields CDR1 MDHEN and CDR2 SYDVKM. This CDR3 is 17 amino acids long. Here the CDR3 DNA reads TGTGCCAGCAGTTTACAGGGTTTCGGCTCCTATAATTCACCCCTCCACTTT. Residues: CASSLQGFGSYNSPLHF.

With regard to this clone: The same CDR3 arises from other DNA sequences in this sample as well. This chain links TRBV27 with TRBJ2-7, with 9 bases aligning to TRBD1. The CDR3 contains 13 residues. Germline V gene lookup returns CDR1 MNHEY and CDR2 SMNVEV (reference sequence). Germline trimming cut 5 bases from V and 11 bases from J; bases unmatched to any gene: 10. In DNA, the CDR3 is TGTGCCAGCAGTCTCCTCGGGACAGGGCCAAAGTACTTC. It is translated as CASSLLGTGPKYF.

This clone occurred a few times. The chain recombines TRBV27 with TRBJ1-1; no definite D call. Germline V CDR1 and CDR2: MNHEY, SMNVEV (reference sequence). Trimming took 5 bases from V and 2 from J, leaving 18 bases between them. The CDR3 covers 16 residues. CDR3 loop: CASSPSLWLINTEAFF. CDR3 sequence (DNA): TGTGCCAGCAGTCCGAGCCTTTGGTTGATCAACACTGAAGCTTTCTTT.

This chain joins TRBV19 and TRBJ2-7; 11 bases are shared with TRBD1. The V gene's germline CDR1 is LNHDA and CDR2 SQIVND (reference sequence). Unmatched junction bases numbered 3, after V lost 3 bases and J lost 2 bases. This CDR3 spans 15 amino acids. The CDR3 coding sequence is TGTGCCAGTAGTATCGGGACAGGGGGGACCTACGAGCAGTACTTC. Translating it yields CASSIGTGGTYEQYF.

The chain joins TRBV7-9 to TRBJ2-7, with a possible D match to TRBD2 (6 bases). In germline, CDR1 is SEHNR, CDR2 FQNEAQ (reference sequence). V was clipped by 1 base and J by 7 bases, with 17 bases between them. CDR3 length: 15 residues. This chain's CDR3 is CASSLDAGPRREQYF. The CDR3 DNA follows: TGTGCCAGCAGCTTAGATGCGGGGCCCCGCAGGGAGCAGTACTTC.

The chain uses TRBV13 and TRBJ2-1; tentatively, D is TRBD2 (6 bases). Deletions cut 5 bases from V and 7 bases from J, with 18 bases between. The CDR3 extends over 15 amino acids. Per the germline V gene, CDR1 is PRHDT and CDR2 is FYEKMQ (reference sequence). CDR3 loop: CASSPGRSAGNEQFF. The DNA of the CDR3 is TGTGCCAGCAGCCCGGGACGCTCGGCGGGAAATGAGCAGTTCTTC. Full variable domain (remainder filled in from reference TRBV13 and TRBJ2-1): AAGVIQSPRHLIKEKRETATLKCYPIPRHDTVYWYQQGPGQDPQFLISFYEKMQSDKGSIPDRFSAQQFSDYHSELNMSSLELGDSALYFCASSPGRSAGNEQFFGPGTRLTVL.

This rearrangement joins TRBV7-9 to TRBJ1-5, with 7 bases that match TRBD1. Germline V lookup: CDR1 SEHNR, CDR2 FQNEAQ (reference sequence). The CDR3 has 17 amino acids. Trimming at V came to 4 bases and at J to 11 bases, leaving 20 bases not matched to a gene. This CDR3 reads CASSSSVEFNRGEAQHF. CDR3 DNA sequence: TGTGCCAGCAGCTCCTCAGTAGAGTTTAACAGGGGTGAAGCCCAGCATTTT.

The rearrangement uses TRBV6-5 and TRBJ2-7, with 9 bases identical to TRBD1. This CDR3 contains 13 residues. With 2 bases clipped from V and 12 bases from J, the junction kept 8 bases outside the gene matches. Germline lookup yields CDR1 MNHEY and CDR2 SVGAGI. The CDR3 coding sequence is TGTGCCAGCAGTTACCGGGACAGGGCCGGGTTGTACTTC. It yields the protein CASSYRDRAGLYF.

This clone was seen a few times. This chain uses TRBV7-4 with TRBJ2-6; D is undetermined. The CDR3 spans 18 residues. Germline CDR1 SGHVT, CDR2 SQSDAQ. V was shortened by 5 bases and J by 5 bases, with 22 bases between the two germline ends. CDR3: CASSGESSSQSRANVLTF. CDR3 in DNA: TGTGCCAGCAGCGGAGAGAGCAGCTCACAAAGTCGGGCCAACGTCCTGACTTTC. Looking up the rest from reference TRBV7-4 and TRBJ2-6 gives the full variable domain: GAGVSQSPRYKVAKRGRDVALRCDSISGHVTLYWYRQTLGQGSEVLTYSQSDAQRDKSGRPSGRFSAERPERSVSTLKIQRTEQGDSAVYLCASSGESSSQSRANVLTFGAGSRLTVL.

The chain combines TRBV19 with TRBJ2-2; 9 positions agree with TRBD2. The CDR3 consists of 16 residues. Germline V gene sequence: CDR1 LNHDA, CDR2 SQIVND (reference sequence). The V segment lost 5 bases and the J segment 1 base; nucleotides outside the gene matches: 5. For the CDR3, the DNA is TGTGCCAGTAGTGTCGCGGGAGGGTTGAACACCGGGGAGCTGTTTTTT. Amino acid sequence: CASSVAGGLNTGELFF.

V usage is TRBV4-1 and J usage is TRBJ1-1, with D unclear. The CDR3 runs to 15 residues. Trimming cost V 4 bases and J 5 bases, with 17 bases left between them. The germline V gene encodes CDR1 MGHRA and CDR2 YSYEKL. CDR3 DNA: TGCGCCAGCAGCCTCGGAGGGTCGGGGAGGACTGAAGCTTTCTTT. This codes for CASSLGGSGRTEAFF.

CDR3 DNA sequence: TGTGCCAGCAGCTTAGGCGGGGGCAATGAGCAGTTCTTC. Protein sequence: CASSLGGGNEQFF. The gene calls are TRBV13 and TRBJ2-1; D is possibly TRBD2 (6 bases). Germline V gene lookup returns CDR1 PRHDT and CDR2 FYEKMQ (reference sequence). This CDR3 has 13 residues. Trimming took 0 bases from V and 6 from J, leaving 6 bases between them.

The J gene is TRBJ1-3, the V gene TRBV29-1, with TRBD1 matching 7 bases. V lost 4 bases, J lost 0 bases, and 12 bases stayed unmatched. The CDR3 is 17 residues long. Germline CDR1 is SQVTM and CDR2 is ANQGSEA. The CDR3 region is CSVVPGGGHRSGNTIYF. The CDR3 nucleotides are TGCAGCGTTGTCCCGGGAGGGGGCCATCGCTCTGGAAACACCATATATTTT.

V and J are TRBV5-1 and TRBJ2-5; D might be TRBD2 (5 bases). V lost 3 bases to trimming and J lost 0 bases, with 18 bases between them. This CDR3 is built from 17 residues. Germline CDR1 and CDR2: SGHRS and YFSETQ. CDR3 residues: CASSYPNERRYQETQYF. As DNA, the CDR3 is TGCGCCAGCAGCTACCCGAACGAGCGGCGGTACCAAGAGACCCAGTACTTC.

This clone was detected only a few times. This chain links TRBV27 with TRBJ1-1; TRBD1 is a possible D gene (6 bases). The length of the CDR3 is 15 residues. Trimming cost V 6 bases and J 4 bases, with 18 bases left between them. Germline loops: CDR1 MNHEY, CDR2 SMNVEV (reference sequence). CDR3 DNA: TGTGCCAGCAGCCCCAGGGGTGGGTCTAGCACTGAAGCTTTCTTT. Residues: CASSPRGGSSTEAFF.